This T cell receptor (beta chain) was identified in a study of breast tumors, draining lymph nodes, adjacent tissues. Points from the study as a whole: Most tumor T cells seemingly derive from lymph node, then expand in tumor. Tumors had less TCR diversity than lymph nodes, more than nontumor tissue.

This CDR3 spans 17 amino acids. CDR1 LNHNV and CDR2 YYDKDF come from the germline V gene (reference sequence). The junction had 7 bases not matched to a gene; V was cut back by 1 base and J by 1 base. This clonotype has a count of ten or more. The antigen is not known. TCRdb re-analysed the multiplex PCR reads in MiXCR, keeping a single row per CDR3 protein. This sample has 150,000 to 200,000 distinct CDR3 sequences, with roughly 35% found just once. The lymph nodes were axillary draining lymph nodes from breast cancer patients. The source of this sequence is a female donor with breast cancer. Some clones in this sample may be carry-over from other donors' samples. The rearrangement uses TRBV15 and TRBJ2-5; 9 nucleotides align to TRBD2. Sequencing was done on a sample of axillary lymph node tissue. In nucleotides, the CDR3 is TGTGCCACCAGCAGAGGAGGTAGCGGGAGCAGCCAAGAGACCCAGTACTTC. This translates into CATSRGGSGSSQETQYF. Supplemented by reference TRBV15 and TRBJ2-5, the full variable domain reads DAMVIQNPRYQVTQFGKPVTLSCSQTLNHNVMYWYQQKSSQAPKLLFHYYDKDFNNEADTPDNFQSRRPNTSFCFLDIRSPGLGDTAMYLCATSRGGSGSSQETQYFGPGTRLLVL.